These 28 T cell receptor beta chains came from one sample sequenced in a study of cytomegalovirus exposure and HLA in healthy donors. Primers included in the PCR were 60 Vbeta and 13 Jbeta primers. The assay was immunoSEQ multiplex PCR, and TCRdb's table has in-frame clones only and misses some. Of approximately 88,000 clones listed, roughly three fifths were seen once; the top ten hold approximately 3%. Sequenced input: PBMCs. These receptors were taken from a man aged 55 to 69 in good health and CMV-seronegative.

The chain is built from TRBV5-1 and TRBJ2-2; weak D call: TRBD1 (6 bases). The CDR3 has 14 amino acids. In germline, CDR1 is SGHRS, CDR2 YFSETQ. The V end lost 4 bases, the J end lost 1 base, and 8 bases lay between the germline ends. The CDR3 DNA sequence: TGCGCCAGCAGCAGACAGGAGAACACCGGGGAGCTGTTTTTT. Residues: CASSRQENTGELFF.

As DNA, the CDR3 is TGTGCCAGCAGCTTCGGCAGGGAAGAGACCCAGTACTTC. The encoded protein is CASSFGREETQYF. The chain links TRBV11-3 to TRBJ2-5, with D tentatively TRBD1 (5 bases). V lost 3 bases, J lost 3 bases, and 8 bases lay in between. Germline CDR1 SGHNT, CDR2 YENEEA. This CDR3 spans 13 amino acids.

The chain is built from TRBV6-1 and TRBJ2-5; the D gene is possibly TRBD1 (7 bases). CDR3 length: 15 residues. The V end lost 4 bases, the J end lost 2 bases, and 14 bases lay between the germline ends. The germline CDR1 and CDR2 sequences are MNHNS and SASEGT. The CDR3 protein is CASSARQGLQETQYF. The CDR3 bases are TGTGCCAGCAGTGCCCGACAGGGACTTCAAGAGACCCAGTACTTC.

In this sample, this clone turned up a few times. The chain uses TRBV25-1 and TRBJ1-1, with 7 positions matching TRBD1. V gave up 5 bases and J gave up 0 bases; unmatched junction bases: 3. The CDR3 is made up of 14 amino acids. Germline V CDR1 and CDR2: MGHDK, SYGVNS. The chain's CDR3 is CASSFGTVNTEAFF. The CDR3 DNA reads as TGTGCCAGCAGTTTTGGGACAGTGAACACTGAAGCTTTCTTT.

The chain joins TRBV14 to TRBJ2-2, with 8 bases matching TRBD1. The CDR3 sequence is 16 residues long. Germline CDR1 SGHDN, CDR2 FVKESK. V lost 4 bases, J lost 6 bases, and 10 bases stayed unmatched. The CDR3 nucleotides read TGTGCCAGCAGCCTCAGGCGCAGGGGGCTCGCCGGGGAGCTGTTTTTT. Protein product: CASSLRRRGLAGELFF.

The V and J genes are TRBV9 and TRBJ1-6; 7 nucleotides line up with TRBD1. The junction had 3 bases not matched to a gene; V was cut back by 3 bases and J by 6 bases. Germline V gene lookup returns CDR1 SGDLS and CDR2 YYNGEE. This CDR3 comprises 14 residues. The CDR3 DNA is TGTGCCAGCAGCGAAGGACAGGTTAATTCACCCCTCCACTTT. It translates to CASSEGQVNSPLHF.

The DNA for the CDR3 is TGTGCCAGCAGCTTAGGCCAACTAGCGTGGGAGACCCAGTACTTC. Protein: CASSLGQLAWETQYF. V and J are TRBV7-2 and TRBJ2-5, with TRBD2 matching 7 bases. Germline V gene sequence: CDR1 SGHTA, CDR2 FQGNSA. CDR3 length: 15 amino acids. The ends lost 1 base at V and 5 bases at J; junction bases unmatched: 7.

The genes are TRBV28 and TRBJ2-1; D is unclear. The CDR3 has 16 amino acids. Germline CDR1 reads MDHEN; CDR2 reads SYDVKM. With 2 bases removed from V and 7 bases from J, the gap between germline ends came to 18 bases. CDR3 sequence (DNA): TGTGCCAGCAGTTTAACGCTGTCCGGGTCTCGTAATGAGCAGTTCTTC. It encodes CASSLTLSGSRNEQFF.

The rearrangement links TRBV19 to TRBJ1-4; a weak D match, TRBD1 (5 bases). The CDR3 loop spans 14 amino acids. The germline V gene has CDR1 LNHDA and CDR2 SQIVND (reference sequence). With 5 bases removed from V and 8 bases from J, the gap between germline ends came to 15 bases. The CDR3 protein is CASSPGWGDEKLFF. CDR3 nucleotides: TGTGCCAGTAGTCCTGGTTGGGGCGACGAAAAACTGTTTTTT.

The CDR3, as DNA: TGCGCCAGCAGCTTCCTAATGACAGGGTTCAACGAGCAGTACTTC. Amino acid sequence: CASSFLMTGFNEQYF. The V call is TRBV5-1, the J call TRBJ2-5, with TRBD1 matching over 7 bases. The DNA matches TRBJ2-7 better at its end, which makes the J call doubtful. There are 15 residues in the CDR3. In germline, CDR1 is SGHRS, CDR2 YFSETQ.

The rearrangement uses TRBV15 and TRBJ1-1; 8 bases line up with TRBD1. CDR1 and CDR2 (germline): LNHNV, YYDKDF (reference sequence). CDR3 size: 13 residues. V dropped 2 bases and J dropped 11; count of bases not matched to a gene: 7. The CDR3 nucleotides read TGTGCCACCAGCAGAACCGGGACAGGAAGGGCTTTCTTT. Translation gives CATSRTGTGRAFF.

The V gene is TRBV19, the J gene TRBJ1-1, with a tentative D call TRBD1 (5 bases). The V gene lost 3 bases and the J gene lost 4 bases, with 12 bases spanning the gap. The CDR3 runs to 14 residues. Germline V gives CDR1 LNHDA, CDR2 SQIVND (reference sequence). The CDR3 spells CASSILGGGTEAFF. The DNA for the CDR3 is TGTGCCAGTAGTATCCTTGGGGGAGGCACTGAAGCTTTCTTT.

This clone was picked up one time. V and J are TRBV28 and TRBJ1-4; 10 bases are shared with TRBD1. V trimming: 5 bases; J trimming: 10 bases; junction bases outside the gene matches: 4. This CDR3 comprises 13 residues. Germline V gene data show CDR1 as MDHEN and CDR2 as SYDVKM. For the CDR3, the DNA is TGTGCCAGCAGTCTAGGACAGGGGGGAAAACTGTTTTTT. The encoded protein is CASSLGQGGKLFF.

This rearrangement joins TRBV6-6 to TRBJ1-2; D is possibly TRBD1 (5 bases). Germline lookup yields CDR1 MNHNY and CDR2 SVGAGI (reference sequence). The CDR3 loop spans 14 amino acids. V gave up 7 bases and J gave up 3 bases, with 15 bases separating them. CDR3 bases: TGTGCCAGCACCCGACAGAATACAGACTATGGCTACACCTTC. It is translated as CASTRQNTDYGYTF.

The chain employs TRBV6-4 and TRBJ2-1; 9 bases map to TRBD2. The CDR3 consists of 15 residues. The germline gives CDR1 MRHNA, CDR2 SNTAGT. With 5 bases clipped from V and 7 bases from J, the junction kept 9 bases outside the gene matches. The CDR3 sequence is CASSIVAGEQNEQFF. CDR3 bases: TGTGCCAGCAGTATAGTAGCGGGAGAACAGAATGAGCAGTTCTTC.

This rearrangement joins TRBV7-9 to TRBJ1-4; a possible D gene is TRBD1 (6 bases). Per germline, CDR1 SEHNR and CDR2 FQNEAQ (reference sequence). This CDR3 spans 15 amino acids. The germline V and J ends were trimmed by 5 bases and 0 bases, with 10 bases remaining between them. The DNA for the CDR3 is TGTGCCAGCAGCGTCCAGGGGACAACTAATGAAAAACTGTTTTTT. Translating it yields CASSVQGTTNEKLFF.

The chain uses TRBV11-2 and TRBJ1-3; D is possibly TRBD1 (6 bases). The CDR3 covers 16 residues. The germline V and J ends were trimmed by 5 bases and 3 bases, with 17 bases remaining between them. CDR1 and CDR2 (germline): SGHAT, FQNNGV. CDR3 DNA: TGTGCCAGCAGCGATCACGATTACAGGGTTGGAAACACCATATATTTT. Protein sequence: CASSDHDYRVGNTIYF.

The J gene is TRBJ2-3, the V gene TRBV30, with TRBD2 as a possible D gene (6 bases). The CDR3 sequence is 14 residues long. Germline CDR1 reads GTSNPN; CDR2 reads SVGIG (reference sequence). V was clipped by 5 bases and J by 1 base, with 13 bases between them. The CDR3 DNA reads as TGTGCCTGGCTGAGACCGGGGGGCACAGATACGCAGTATTTT. Translated: CAWLRPGGTDTQYF.

The sample holds a few counts of this clone. This chain joins TRBV6-6 and TRBJ1-1; D gene uncertain. Germline V gene lookup returns CDR1 MNHNY and CDR2 SVGAGI (reference sequence). The V end was cut by 5 bases, the J end by 4 bases, with 14 bases between. The CDR3 totals 14 residues. The CDR3 bases are TGTGCCAGCAGTCCTTCCCAGAGGAGCACTGAAGCTTTCTTT. This codes for CASSPSQRSTEAFF.

This rearrangement joins TRBV7-6 to TRBJ1-2; D perhaps matches TRBD1 (5 bases). Trimming cost V 5 bases and J 0 bases, with 7 bases left between them. The CDR3 consists of 13 residues. Germline CDR1 is SGHVS and CDR2 is FNYEAQ. CDR3 bases: TGTGCCAGCAGCCCGACAGCTAACTATGGCTACACCTTC. Translating gives CASSPTANYGYTF.

This clone was seen a handful of times. V usage is TRBV19 and J usage is TRBJ1-1; 9 nucleotides line up with TRBD1. The germline CDR1 and CDR2 sequences are LNHDA and SQIVND (reference sequence). V lost 5 bases and J lost 4; bases outside the gene matches: 8. This CDR3 region has 15 residues. CDR3 sequence reads: CASSFGQGIGTEAFF. The CDR3 DNA follows: TGTGCCAGTAGTTTCGGACAGGGGATAGGCACTGAAGCTTTCTTT.

A few counts support this clone. This CDR3 reads CASSPFTGQKNEQFF. CDR3 DNA: TGTGCCAGCAGCCCTTTTACCGGACAGAAGAATGAGCAGTTCTTC. The chain is built from TRBV5-6 and TRBJ2-1; tentatively, D is TRBD1 (6 bases). The CDR3 extends over 15 amino acids. Germline-derived CDR1 and CDR2 are SGHDT and YYEEEE. Between the trimmed V and J ends, which lost 4 bases and 7 bases, there was a span of 18 bases.

V and J are TRBV4-1 and TRBJ1-1; maybe TRBD1 (5 bases). The ends were cut back, 1 base at V and 3 bases at J, with 15 bases in the middle. Germline lookup yields CDR1 MGHRA and CDR2 YSYEKL. CDR3 length equals 16 residues. The CDR3 DNA is TGCGCCAGCAGCCAAGTTTTCGGCGGAGGGGACACTGAAGCTTTCTTT. This codes for CASSQVFGGGDTEAFF.

The J gene is TRBJ1-4, the V gene TRBV10-2; 8 nucleotides match TRBD1. Looked up from germline, CDR1 is WSHSY and CDR2 is SAAADI. The J segment lost 8 bases and the V segment lost 7 bases, leaving 9 bases of the junction unmatched. The CDR3 covers 14 residues. CDR3: CASTPTGVGEKLFF. CDR3 in DNA: TGCGCCAGCACCCCGACAGGGGTAGGGGAAAAACTGTTTTTT.

The chain links TRBV29-1 to TRBJ2-5, with TRBD1 matching 7 bases. Gene TRBJ2-7 matches the end of the DNA better, so the J call may be wrong. This CDR3 comprises 11 residues. The V gene's germline CDR1 is SQVTM and CDR2 ANQGSEA. The CDR3 reads CSVGTAYEQYF. CDR3 nucleotide sequence: TGCAGTGTCGGGACAGCCTACGAGCAGTACTTC.

J is TRBJ2-5 and V is TRBV2; 7 bases map to TRBD2. With V trimmed by 4 bases and J by 1 base, 6 bases remained unmatched. The CDR3 consists of 15 residues. CDR1 and CDR2 (germline): SNHLY, FYNNEI. The DNA for the CDR3 is TGTGCCAGCAGTGGGCAAACTAGCGCCCAAGAGACCCAGTACTTC. This sequence encodes CASSGQTSAQETQYF.

Only a few counts were recorded for this clone. The chain joins TRBV18 to TRBJ1-1; 7 bases map to TRBD1. The CDR3 has 16 amino acids. V lost 3 bases to trimming and J lost 0 bases; unmatched junction nucleotides: 7. Germline V gives CDR1 KGHSH, CDR2 LQKENI. The chain's CDR3 is CASSPETGYLNTEAFF. The CDR3 DNA is TGTGCCAGCTCACCCGAGACAGGGTACCTGAACACTGAAGCTTTCTTT.

The chain links TRBV2 to TRBJ1-2; 11 bases are shared with TRBD1. CDR1 and CDR2 from the germline V gene are SNHLY and FYNNEI. The CDR3 totals 15 residues. V lost 6 bases to trimming and J lost 2 bases; unmatched junction nucleotides: 5. The CDR3 DNA sequence: TGTGCCAGCAGCCGTCGGACAGGGGGCAACTATGGCTACACCTTC. This sequence encodes CASSRRTGGNYGYTF. The entire variable domain, with the rest obtained from reference TRBV2 and TRBJ1-2, is as follows: EPEVTQTPSHQVTQMGQEVILRCVPISNHLYFYWYRQILGQKVEFLVSFYNNEISEKSEIFDDQFSVERPDGSNFTLKIRSTKLEDSAMYFCASSRRTGGNYGYTFGSGTRLTVV.